Below are 28 T cell receptor beta chains sequenced from a single sample in a study of blood T cell repertoires in COVID-19. Here immunoSEQ multiplex PCR was the method, and the copy in TCRdb shows in-frame clones only, minus some. The sample shows roughly 80,000 clones, approximately 91% of them seen only once. Sequencing was done on a sample of peripheral blood. The receptor source for this set is a man aged 50 or older with COVID-19, enrolled during active disease.

This chain uses TRBV5-4 with TRBJ1-2; 11 nucleotides align to TRBD1. V was clipped by 3 bases and J by 8 bases; unmatched bases: 3. This CDR3 region has 13 residues. Germline-derived CDR1 and CDR2 are SGHNT and YYREEE (reference sequence). CDR3 in DNA: TGTGCCAGCAGCTGGACAGGGGGCGGCGGCTACACCTTC. This translates into CASSWTGGGGYTF.

The chain carries TRBV7-4 and TRBJ2-7; maybe TRBD1 (6 bases). CDR3 size: 16 residues. Germline V CDR1 and CDR2: SGHVT, SQSDAQ. V was cut by 1 base and J by 3 bases, with 16 bases left in between. The CDR3 bases are TGTGCCAGCAGCTTAGGGGCAAACAGGGTAAGCTACGAGCAGTACGTC. Protein sequence: CASSLGANRVSYEQYV.

The rearrangement uses TRBV6-5 and TRBJ1-6; 9 bases map to TRBD1. The CDR3 extends over 15 amino acids. The V segment lost 0 bases and the J segment 7 bases; nucleotides outside the gene matches: 1. CDR1 and CDR2 (germline): MNHEY, SVGAGI. The CDR3 here is CASSYSGTGNSPLHF. The CDR3, as DNA: TGTGCCAGCAGTTACTCCGGGACAGGGAATTCACCCCTCCACTTT.

This clone came up once. The junction and the germline gene differ at one end; a read error may be behind it. V usage is TRBV18 and J usage is TRBJ2-1; 9 bases agree with TRBD2. The V gene's germline CDR1 is KGHSH and CDR2 LQKENI. CDR3 length: 18 residues. The CDR3 loop is CASSPPSRGRASNNEQFF. In DNA, the CDR3 is TGTGCCAGCTCACCACCGAGTCGCGGGAGGGCCTCCAACAATGAGCAGTTCTTC.

This chain joins TRBV7-9 and TRBJ1-2; 8 bases match TRBD1. The CDR3 spans 14 residues. V was clipped by 1 base and J by 4 bases; unmatched bases: 2. The germline CDR1 and CDR2 sequences are SEHNR and FQNEAQ (reference sequence). CDR3 sequence reads: CASSLEQGGYGYTF. DNA of the CDR3: TGTGCCAGCAGCTTAGAACAGGGGGGCTATGGCTACACCTTC. Looking up the rest from reference TRBV7-9 and TRBJ1-2 gives the full variable domain: DTGVSQNPRHKITKRGQNVTFRCDPISEHNRLYWYRQTLGQGPEFLTYFQNEAQLEKSRLLSDRFSAERPKGSFSTLEIQRTEQGDSAMYLCASSLEQGGYGYTFGSGTRLTVV.

The gene calls are TRBV6-1 and TRBJ2-6; the D gene is possibly TRBD1 (6 bases). This CDR3 is 16 amino acids long. The V end lost 2 bases, the J end lost 2 bases, and 10 bases lay between the germline ends. Germline V lookup: CDR1 MNHNS, CDR2 SASEGT. CDR3 sequence reads: CASSESGGPGANVLTF. CDR3 in DNA: TGTGCCAGCAGTGAATCTGGGGGCCCTGGGGCCAACGTCCTGACTTTC.

The chain combines TRBV11-2 with TRBJ2-5; 10 bases are a match to TRBD2. Unmatched junction bases numbered 13, after V lost 4 bases and J lost 5 bases. The CDR3 is made up of 17 amino acids. The germline V gene encodes CDR1 SGHAT and CDR2 FQNNGV. The CDR3 region is CASSSGGAGGPGETQYF. CDR3 sequence (DNA): TGTGCCAGCAGCTCTGGTGGAGCGGGAGGGCCGGGGGAGACCCAGTACTTC.

The rearrangement joins TRBV4-2 to TRBJ1-1; possibly TRBD1 for D (5 bases). Trimming stripped 0 bases from V and 6 bases from J, with 11 bases between. The CDR3 is made up of 14 amino acids. Germline CDR1 is LGHNA and CDR2 is YNFKEQ. CDR3 in DNA: TGTGCCAGCAGCCAAGATTCGGGGGAATCTGAAGCTTTCTTT. Its translation: CASSQDSGESEAFF.

This clone has more than one count but fewer than ten. This chain joins TRBV5-1 and TRBJ2-1; 10 bases are a match to TRBD1. Germline values: CDR1 SGHRS, CDR2 YFSETQ. The V segment lost 4 bases and the J segment 4 bases; nucleotides outside the gene matches: 8. CDR3 size: 16 residues. The CDR3 loop reads CASSGGGTGVYNEQFF. The CDR3 coding sequence is TGCGCCAGCAGCGGAGGGGGGACAGGGGTTTACAATGAGCAGTTCTTC.

This clone was observed once. This sequence joins TRBV29-1 and TRBJ2-2; 10 nucleotides align to TRBD1. Unmatched junction bases numbered 7, after V lost 8 bases and J lost 7 bases. Germline assignment: CDR1 SQVTM and CDR2 ANQGSEA. This CDR3 comprises 13 residues. This CDR3 reads CSIAGTGVGELFF. The CDR3 DNA reads as TGCAGCATAGCCGGGACAGGGGTCGGGGAGCTGTTTTTT.

The rearrangement links TRBV27 to TRBJ2-5, with 8 nucleotides matching TRBD2. From germline, CDR1 is MNHEY and CDR2 SMNVEV (reference sequence). Trimming at V came to 6 bases and at J to 4 bases, leaving 7 bases not matched to a gene. This CDR3 has 14 residues. This CDR3 reads CASRTRGGGETQYF. The CDR3 bases are TGTGCCAGCAGGACTCGGGGGGGCGGAGAGACCCAGTACTTC.

The CDR3 is CASSLDRYSNQPQHF. CDR3 sequence (DNA): TGTGCCAGCAGCTTAGACAGATATAGCAATCAGCCCCAGCATTTT. This chain joins TRBV7-8 and TRBJ1-5, with D unclear. The CDR3 is 15 amino acids. V lost 1 base, J lost 0 bases, and 7 bases lay in between. CDR1 is SGHVS, CDR2 FQNEAQ, per germline. The full variable domain, rest sourced from reference TRBV7-8 and TRBJ1-5, is GAGVSQSPRYKVAKRGQDVALRCDPISGHVSLFWYQQALGQGPEFLTYFQNEAQLDKSGLPSDRFFAERPEGSVSTLKIQRTQQEDSAVYLCASSLDRYSNQPQHFGDGTRLSIL.

The V call is TRBV18, the J call TRBJ2-3, with 11 bases aligning to TRBD2. Trimming at V came to 3 bases and at J to 3 bases, leaving 5 bases not matched to a gene. This CDR3 comprises 16 residues. Germline V lookup: CDR1 KGHSH, CDR2 LQKENI. CDR3 region: CASSPLAGGRTDTQYF. CDR3 bases: TGTGCCAGCTCACCCCTAGCGGGAGGCAGGACAGATACGCAGTATTTT.

The chain is built from TRBV7-3 and TRBJ2-1, with TRBD1 identical over 8 bases. CDR3 size: 17 residues. The junction had 11 bases not matched to a gene; V was cut back by 1 base and J by 6 bases. Looked up from germline, CDR1 is SGHTA and CDR2 is FQGTGA. The CDR3 DNA is TGTGCCAGCAGCTTAAGCCCCGGGACAGGTCTAGGCAATGAGCAGTTCTTC. It is translated as CASSLSPGTGLGNEQFF.

The rearrangement uses TRBV5-4 and TRBJ1-1; D gene ambiguous. The V gene's germline CDR1 is SGHNT and CDR2 YYREEE (reference sequence). V lost 4 bases and J lost 2, with 12 bases in between. The CDR3 spans 14 residues. CDR3 sequence: CASSVMGSNTEAFF. CDR3 DNA sequence: TGTGCCAGCAGCGTGATGGGGAGCAACACTGAAGCTTTCTTT.

Only a few counts were recorded for this clone. The V call is TRBV7-9, the J call TRBJ2-3; tentative D call: TRBD1 (7 bases). This CDR3 spans 15 amino acids. The germline V and J ends were trimmed by 1 base and 4 bases, with 12 bases remaining between them. In germline, CDR1 is SEHNR, CDR2 FQNEAQ (reference sequence). The CDR3 region is CASSLGQGGADTQYF. CDR3 in DNA: TGTGCCAGCAGCTTAGGTCAGGGGGGCGCAGATACGCAGTATTTT.

The chain couples TRBV23-1 to TRBJ2-3, with 10 nucleotides matching TRBD2. TRBV23-1 is assigned to the ORF class and has an uncertain function. This CDR3 is built from 15 residues. V shed 8 bases and J 4 bases; nucleotides not matched to a gene: 9. CDR3 nucleotides: TGCGCCAGCCATCAGGGGACTAGCGTATCAGATACGCAGTATTTT. This sequence encodes CASHQGTSVSDTQYF.

V and J are TRBV30 and TRBJ1-1; D gene ambiguous. V was clipped by 6 bases and J by 3 bases, with 11 bases between them. This CDR3 region has 12 residues. CDR1 is GTSNPN, CDR2 SVGIG, per germline (reference sequence). The CDR3 protein is CACSGSYTEAFF. The DNA of the CDR3 is TGTGCCTGTTCCGGGTCCTACACTGAAGCTTTCTTT.

In its sample, this clone was seen once. This chain joins TRBV25-1 and TRBJ1-5; possibly TRBD1 for D (6 bases). The germline CDR1 and CDR2 sequences are MGHDK and SYGVNS. This CDR3 has 14 residues. V shed 3 bases and J shed 4 bases, with 10 bases lying between them. The CDR3 spells CASSDRTVNQPQHF. DNA for the CDR3: TGTGCCAGCAGTGACCGGACAGTTAATCAGCCCCAGCATTTT.

The CDR3 reads CASSYPAGVQFF. DNA for the CDR3: TGTGCCAGCAGTTATCCCGCGGGAGTTCAGTTCTTC. The chain joins TRBV27 to TRBJ2-1, with 7 nucleotides matching TRBD2. Germline V CDR1 and CDR2: MNHEY, SMNVEV (reference sequence). V dropped 4 bases and J dropped 13; count of bases not matched to a gene: 7. The length of the CDR3 is 12 residues.

The J gene is TRBJ1-1, the V gene TRBV2, with a tentative D call TRBD1 (6 bases). The CDR3 extends over 15 amino acids. With 5 bases removed from V and 0 bases from J, the gap between germline ends came to 13 bases. The germline CDR1 and CDR2 sequences are SNHLY and FYNNEI. CDR3 DNA: TGTGCCAGCAGTCCCTCCACAGGGATGAACACTGAAGCTTTCTTT. Encoded protein: CASSPSTGMNTEAFF.

The chain couples TRBV7-9 to TRBJ2-5; possibly TRBD1 for D (5 bases). With 1 base removed from V and 0 bases from J, the gap between germline ends came to 15 bases. CDR1 is SEHNR, CDR2 FQNEAQ, per germline (reference sequence). This CDR3 region has 17 residues. The CDR3 spells CASSLDKMSGNQETQYF. The DNA of the CDR3 is TGTGCCAGCAGCTTAGATAAGATGTCAGGGAACCAAGAGACCCAGTACTTC.

The V gene is TRBV5-1, the J gene TRBJ1-4; tentative D call: TRBD1 (5 bases). CDR1 is SGHRS, CDR2 YFSETQ, per germline. V was shortened by 5 bases and J by 6 bases, with 20 bases between the two germline ends. The CDR3 consists of 16 residues. The CDR3 DNA reads TGCGCCAGCAGGAGGGGAGGGGATCCAGATTATGAAAAACTGTTTTTT. This gives the protein CASRRGGDPDYEKLFF.

This chain connects TRBV6-5 to TRBJ1-2, with D perhaps TRBD1 (6 bases). The germline V gene has CDR1 MNHEY and CDR2 SVGAGI. The V end lost 6 bases, the J end lost 4 bases, and 9 bases lay between the germline ends. CDR3 length: 12 residues. CDR3 bases: TGTGCCAGCAGGGGACAACGCTATGGCTACACCTTC. Amino acid sequence: CASRGQRYGYTF.

In its sample, this clone was seen a few times. The rearrangement joins TRBV19 to TRBJ1-5, with 9 bases that match TRBD1. CDR3 length equals 14 residues. Germline trimming cut 4 bases from V and 6 bases from J; bases unmatched to any gene: 4. Germline V gene sequence: CDR1 LNHDA, CDR2 SQIVND (reference sequence). For the CDR3, the DNA is TGTGCCAGTAGTAACACAGGGGGCGGTCAGCCCCAGCATTTT. It specifies CASSNTGGGQPQHF.

The chain uses TRBV7-2 and TRBJ2-3; 8 bases map to TRBD2. The ends lost 5 bases at V and 4 bases at J; junction bases unmatched: 11. This CDR3 has 16 residues. The germline gives CDR1 SGHTA, CDR2 FQGNSA. The DNA of the CDR3 is TGTGCCAGCAGCATAGACAGCGGGAGTCAAGCAGATACGCAGTATTTT. It is translated as CASSIDSGSQADTQYF. The variable domain in full, with the rest retrieved from reference TRBV7-2 and TRBJ2-3, is GAGVSQSPSNKVTEKGKDVELRCDPISGHTALYWYRQSLGQGLEFLIYFQGNSAPDKSGLPSDRFSAERTGGSVSTLTIQRTQQEDSAVYLCASSIDSGSQADTQYFGPGTRLTVL.

V usage is TRBV7-2 and J usage is TRBJ2-2; 9 positions match TRBD2. The ends lost 6 bases at V and 6 bases at J; junction bases unmatched: 14. The CDR3 covers 17 residues. Germline values: CDR1 SGHTA, CDR2 FQGNSA. As DNA, the CDR3 is TGTGCCAGCAGTCGACTAGCGGCAATGATGGTGGCCGGGGAGCTGTTTTTT. Protein sequence: CASSRLAAMMVAGELFF. The full variable domain, with the rest looked up from reference TRBV7-2 and TRBJ2-2, is GAGVSQSPSNKVTEKGKDVELRCDPISGHTALYWYRQSLGQGLEFLIYFQGNSAPDKSGLPSDRFSAERTGGSVSTLTIQRTQQEDSAVYLCASSRLAAMMVAGELFFGEGSRLTVL.

The CDR3 sequence is CAWSGTSGSSYEQYF. DNA for the CDR3: TGTGCCTGGAGTGGGACTAGCGGGAGCTCCTACGAGCAGTACTTC. This rearrangement joins TRBV30 to TRBJ2-7; the match to TRBD2 covers 13 bases. The CDR3 is made up of 15 amino acids. The ends lost 1 base at V and 0 bases at J; junction bases unmatched: 0. Germline assignment: CDR1 GTSNPN and CDR2 SVGIG (reference sequence).